The rows below give T cell receptor beta chains drawn from one sample of a study of T cell responses to AZD1222 COVID-19 vaccine. TCRdb's copy holds only in-frame clones and misses some; the assay was immunoSEQ multiplex PCR. In the table there are tens of thousands of clones, 75% to 90% of which are singletons. This specimen was peripheral blood, taken on day 0 of AZD1222 vaccination. The receptors shown here come from an adult in good health. Both conserved end residues are part of each CDR3. D genes are given only for firm matches. Some rows mark clone size as missing; the rest say once, few, many or name a class of expanded clone.

abundance	d_gene	v_gene	j_gene	CDR3nt	CDR3aa
-	TRBD2	TRBV10-3	TRBJ2-7	TGTGCCATCAGAGACAGCGGGGGGTCATACGAGCAGTACTTC	CAIRDSGGSYEQYF
-	-	TRBV29-1	TRBJ1-4	TGCAGCGTTGGAGGGTCAACTAATGAAAAACTGTTTTTT	CSVGGSTNEKLFF
-	-	TRBV19	TRBJ2-7	TGTGCCAGCAGCCCCTCCGAAAGCTCCTACGAGCAGTACTTC	CASSPSESSYEQYF
-	-	TRBV3-1/TRBV3-2	TRBJ1-1	TGTGCCAGCAGCGTCCGACACTCGGGTAATCTTGCTTTCTTT	CASSVRHSGNLAFF
-	TRBD2	TRBV27	TRBJ2-7	TGTGCCAGCAGAACCGGGACTAGCGGGAGTCTGCAGTACTTC	CASRTGTSGSLQYF
-	TRBD2	TRBV5-1	TRBJ2-1	TGCGCCAGCAGCTTAGCGGGAGGGCCGGATGAGCAGTTCTTC	CASSLAGGPDEQFF
-	TRBD1	TRBV13	TRBJ1-2	TGTGCCAGCAGCTTATCTGGACAGGGGGGCTATGGCTACACCTTC	CASSLSGQGGYGYTF
once	-	TRBV24-1	TRBJ2-1	TGTGCCACCAGTGTTGAACTCGGCGGGAATGAGCAGTTCTTC	CATSVELGGNEQFF
-	TRBD2	TRBV7-2	TRBJ2-3	TGTGCCAGCAGCCGGACTAGCAGAACCACAGATACGCAGTATTTT	CASSRTSRTTDTQYF
-	TRBD2	TRBV5-4	TRBJ2-5	TGTGCCAGCAGTCCCGGGGGGGCGTACCAAGAGACCCAGTACTTC	CASSPGGAYQETQYF
-	-	TRBV6-5	TRBJ1-3	TGTGCCAGCAGAACAGGGACTGGAAACACCATATATTTT	CASRTGTGNTIYF
-	-	TRBV7-9	TRBJ1-1	TGTGCCAGCAGCTTAGAACGGGGGTCCAACACTGAAGCTTTCTTT	CASSLERGSNTEAFF
once	-	TRBV29-1	TRBJ2-5	TGCAGCGTCACGCCCTCACAAGGAGAGACCCAGTACTTC	CSVTPSQGETQYF